This T cell receptor (beta chain) emerged from a study of cytomegalovirus exposure and HLA in healthy donors. V gave up 6 bases and J gave up 8 bases; unmatched junction bases: 15. From germline, CDR1 is SNHLY and CDR2 FYNNEI. The length of the CDR3 is 15 residues. The PCR had 60 Vbeta and 13 Jbeta primers. Libraries were prepared by immunoSEQ multiplex PCR; TCRdb keeps only in-frame clonotypes and omits some of them. In the table there are tens of thousands of clones, 79% of which are singletons. The chain employs TRBV2 and TRBJ1-2, with 7 nucleotides matching TRBD1. The clonotype comes from a middle-aged woman in good health and CMV-seronegative. The material sequenced was PBMCs. In DNA, the CDR3 is TGTGCCAGCAGCGTTGACGGGACAGCTCCCGGCGGCTACACCTTC. As protein: CASSVDGTAPGGYTF.